Sequencing of this TCR beta chain was carried out in a study of technical replicates of blood from several donors. Some clones are missing from TCRdb's copy, which holds only in-frame ones; the method was immunoSEQ multiplex PCR. The sample lists 60,000 to 95,000 clones; 91% were seen once. The clonotype originates from a human donor in good health. Some clones in this sample may be carry-over from other donors' samples. Sample: T cells isolated from PBMCs.

CDR3 amino acids: CASSSGRAYNSPLHF. Here the CDR3 DNA reads TGTGCCAGCAGCTCGGGGAGGGCGTATAATTCACCCCTCCACTTT. The chain carries TRBV7-9 and TRBJ1-6; D remains ambiguous. Germline V CDR1 and CDR2: SEHNR, FQNEAQ (reference sequence). V lost 4 bases and J lost 4, with 11 bases in between. The CDR3 runs 15 residues.